The 25 T cell receptor beta chains below were found in one sample sequenced in a study of cytomegalovirus exposure and HLA in healthy donors. 13 Jbeta primers and 60 Vbeta primers were used for the PCR. Clones were sequenced by immunoSEQ multiplex PCR, and TCRdb holds only the in-frame ones, with some missing. The sample holds about 160,000 clones, under 80% seen once. What was sequenced was PBMCs. All receptors derive from a man in his forties in good health and CMV-seronegative.

The chain combines TRBV2 with TRBJ1-6; 9 bases fit TRBD1. Per germline, CDR1 SNHLY and CDR2 FYNNEI. With V trimmed by 6 bases and J by 10 bases, 16 bases remained unmatched. CDR3 length: 17 amino acids. The CDR3 nucleotides read TGTGCCAGCAGGCGACACAGGGGGCTCTCTCCGGGGTCACCCCTCCACTTT. This encodes CASRRHRGLSPGSPLHF.

The chain couples TRBV28 to TRBJ1-5, with D maybe TRBD1 (6 bases). Germline CDR1 is MDHEN and CDR2 is SYDVKM. This CDR3 is 15 amino acids long. Trimming left V 7 bases short and J 0 bases short, with 13 bases between. Here the CDR3 reads CASNQQGLSNQPQHF. The CDR3 DNA is TGTGCCAGCAACCAACAGGGTCTTAGCAATCAGCCCCAGCATTTT.

The gene calls are TRBV6-5 and TRBJ2-5, with 7 nucleotides matching TRBD2. The CDR3 extends over 16 amino acids. With 2 bases clipped from V and 2 bases from J, the junction kept 8 bases outside the gene matches. CDR1 is MNHEY, CDR2 SVGAGI, per germline. CDR3 DNA sequence: TGTGCCAGCAGTTACGGGATAGCGGGTACTCAAGAGACCCAGTACTTC. Its translation: CASSYGIAGTQETQYF.

The V gene is TRBV6-6, the J gene TRBJ1-2, with D possibly being TRBD1 (6 bases). Trimming took off 4 bases at V and 5 bases at J, with 14 bases between the two ends. CDR1 is MNHNY and CDR2 is SVGAGI in the germline V gene (reference sequence). The CDR3 is 14 residues long. CDR3: CASSSRMGAYGYTF. The CDR3 DNA sequence: TGTGCCAGCAGTTCCCGTATGGGGGCATATGGCTACACCTTC.

This clone is classed as medium-sized (0.01 to 0.1%). V is TRBV4-2 and J is TRBJ2-7; 9 positions match TRBD1. This CDR3 comprises 15 residues. Germline CDR1 is LGHNA and CDR2 is YNFKEQ. V was pared by 2 bases and J by 3 bases, with 5 bases of the junction left unmatched. The CDR3 nucleotides are TGTGCCAGCAGCCAAAGACAGGGGGAGGACTACGAGCAGTACTTC. Translation: CASSQRQGEDYEQYF.

V is TRBV28 and J is TRBJ2-7; D may be TRBD2 (5 bases). CDR1 and CDR2 (germline): MDHEN, SYDVKM. The CDR3 has 11 amino acids. With 6 bases removed from V and 4 bases from J, the gap between germline ends came to 7 bases. CDR3 amino acids: CASREEYEQYF. Written as DNA, the CDR3 is TGTGCCAGCAGGGAGGAGTACGAGCAGTACTTC. The full variable domain, in which reference TRBV28 and TRBJ2-7 provide the parts outside the CDR3, is DVKVTQSSRYLVKRTGEKVFLECVQDMDHENMFWYRQDPGLGLRLIYFSYDVKMKEKGDIPEGYSVSREKKERFSLILESASTNQTSMYLCASREEYEQYFGPGTRLTVT.

This clone occurred a few times. The chain recombines TRBV2 with TRBJ1-3; tentative D call: TRBD1 (5 bases). Trimming left V 3 bases short and J 9 bases short, with 15 bases between. Per the germline V gene, CDR1 is SNHLY and CDR2 is FYNNEI. The CDR3 is made up of 14 amino acids. The CDR3 protein is CASSEQGPPGTIYF. CDR3 DNA sequence: TGTGCCAGCAGTGAGCAGGGCCCGCCGGGCACCATATATTTT.

J is TRBJ2-5 and V is TRBV5-4; 7 bases line up with TRBD1. CDR3 size: 14 residues. Germline CDR1 is SGHNT and CDR2 is YYREEE (reference sequence). V was clipped by 4 bases and J by 2 bases; unmatched bases: 5. CDR3 loop: CASSRVGQQETQYF. In DNA form, the CDR3 reads TGTGCCAGCAGCCGTGTGGGACAGCAAGAGACCCAGTACTTC.

This chain links TRBV2 with TRBJ2-6, with D possibly matching TRBD2 (6 bases). The ends were cut back, 3 bases at V and 0 bases at J, with 9 bases in the middle. The germline CDR1 and CDR2 sequences are SNHLY and FYNNEI. The CDR3 consists of 16 residues. This CDR3 reads CASSDLAVSGANVLTF. CDR3 DNA: TGTGCCAGCAGTGATTTAGCGGTCTCTGGGGCCAACGTCCTGACTTTC.

The chain employs TRBV27 and TRBJ2-7, with D uncertain. Trimming left V 0 bases short and J 7 bases short, with 13 bases between. The CDR3 loop spans 14 amino acids. The germline gives CDR1 MNHEY, CDR2 SMNVEV (reference sequence). DNA for the CDR3: TGTGCCAGCAGTTTATCCCCAGTCCCGGGTGAGCAGTACTTC. Translating gives CASSLSPVPGEQYF.

The rearrangement links TRBV11-2 to TRBJ2-7; D uncertain. The V end lost 1 base, the J end lost 3 bases, and 7 bases lay between the germline ends. Germline V CDR1 and CDR2: SGHAT, FQNNGV. The length of the CDR3 is 13 residues. As DNA, the CDR3 is TGTGCCAGCAGCTTAGGCCAGGTCTACGAGCAGTACTTC. Its translation: CASSLGQVYEQYF.

In this sample, this clone turned up once. This chain uses TRBV11-2 with TRBJ2-3, with D possibly matching TRBD1 (5 bases). CDR1 and CDR2 from the germline V gene are SGHAT and FQNNGV. V was trimmed by 1 base and J by 0 bases, leaving 11 bases between them. This CDR3 has 16 residues. CDR3 nucleotides: TGTGCCAGCAGCTTAGGGGCCAGGGCGAGCACAGATACGCAGTATTTT. Translation: CASSLGARASTDTQYF.

This chain connects TRBV4-1 to TRBJ2-6, with D possibly TRBD1 on 7 matching bases. This CDR3 is 18 amino acids long. The V gene lost 4 bases and the J gene lost 0 bases, with 16 bases spanning the gap. The V gene's germline CDR1 is MGHRA and CDR2 YSYEKL. The CDR3 here is CASSLGAGGISGANVLTF. CDR3 DNA: TGCGCCAGCAGCCTCGGGGCAGGGGGGATCTCTGGGGCCAACGTCCTGACTTTC.

The gene calls are TRBV18 and TRBJ2-7, with D uncertain. Germline-derived CDR1 and CDR2 are KGHSH and LQKENI. The V and J ends lost 0 bases and 1 base respectively, with 10 bases between them. There are 15 residues in the CDR3. The CDR3 sequence is CASSPPRLNSYEQYF. The CDR3 nucleotides are TGTGCCAGCTCACCACCCCGACTTAATTCCTACGAGCAGTACTTC. Based on the CDR3 plus reference TRBV18 and TRBJ2-7, the full variable domain is NAGVMQNPRHLVRRRGQEARLRCSPMKGHSHVYWYRQLPEEGLKFMVYLQKENIIDESGMPKERFSAEFPKEGPSILRIQQVVRGDSAAYFCASSPPRLNSYEQYFGPGTRLTVT.

J is TRBJ2-5 and V is TRBV19, with 15 bases that match TRBD2. The V and J ends lost 3 bases and 4 bases, in that order; junction bases with no gene match: 6. CDR3 length equals 17 residues. Germline CDR1 is LNHDA and CDR2 is SQIVND (reference sequence). Here the CDR3 DNA reads TGTGCCAGTAGTATCGGACTAGCGGGGGGGCTTGGAGAGACCCAGTACTTC. This codes for CASSIGLAGGLGETQYF.

This clone was observed a single time. This chain links TRBV28 with TRBJ2-3, with 10 bases lining up with TRBD2. The CDR3 is made up of 17 amino acids. Germline CDR1 reads MDHEN; CDR2 reads SYDVKM. V was clipped by 4 bases and J by 0 bases; unmatched bases: 7. The CDR3 bases are TGTGCCAGCAGTTCAAAACTAGCGGGGTCTAGCACAGATACGCAGTATTTT. It specifies CASSSKLAGSSTDTQYF.

The chain links TRBV4-2 to TRBJ2-1; 14 nucleotides line up with TRBD2. The CDR3 sequence is 18 residues long. Germline assignment: CDR1 LGHNA and CDR2 YNFKEQ. V gave up 1 base and J gave up 5 bases; unmatched junction bases: 7. The CDR3, as DNA: TGTGCCAGCAGCCAAGCCGGGACTAGCGGGGGTCGGCACAATGAGCAGTTCTTC. This translates into CASSQAGTSGGRHNEQFF.

On this clone: Compared with germline, one end of the junction differs, possibly owing to a read error. The V gene is TRBV7-7, the J gene TRBJ2-5, with unresolved D. The CDR3 length is 11 residues. Germline V gene lookup returns CDR1 SSHAT and CDR2 FNYEAQ (reference sequence). The CDR3 loop reads CASSSTETQYF. The CDR3 DNA follows: TGTGCTAGCAGTTCTACGGAGACCCAGTACTTC.

This clone was recorded a few times. This sequence joins TRBV5-1 and TRBJ1-4; TRBD1 matches 10 bases. Per germline, CDR1 SGHRS and CDR2 YFSETQ. V lost 2 bases and J lost 1; bases outside the gene matches: 8. The CDR3 is 18 amino acids. The CDR3 DNA reads TGCGCCAGCAGCTTAGGTGACAGGGGGCCTGAAACTAATGAAAAACTGTTTTTT. It is translated as CASSLGDRGPETNEKLFF.

CDR3 residues: CASSKQGMLNTEAFF. The CDR3 DNA is TGTGCCAGCAGCAAACAGGGTATGTTGAACACTGAAGCTTTCTTT. This sequence joins TRBV7-9 and TRBJ1-1, with D possibly being TRBD1 (6 bases). Per germline, CDR1 SEHNR and CDR2 FQNEAQ (reference sequence). The V and J ends lost 5 bases and 0 bases respectively, with 13 bases between them. This CDR3 comprises 15 residues.

This sequence joins TRBV5-1 and TRBJ2-1, with 8 bases that match TRBD2. The CDR3 is 14 amino acids. Germline values: CDR1 SGHRS, CDR2 YFSETQ. Germline trimming cut 8 bases from V and 0 bases from J; bases unmatched to any gene: 4. The CDR3, as DNA: TGCGCCAGTACCGGGACTAGCTCCTACAATGAGCAGTTCTTC. Translation gives CASTGTSSYNEQFF.

The chain combines TRBV6-1 with TRBJ2-2; no definite D call. The CDR3 runs 13 residues. Germline CDR1 reads MNHNS; CDR2 reads SASEGT. The V and J ends lost 6 bases and 6 bases respectively, with 11 bases between them. The CDR3 DNA reads as TGTGCCAGCAGCGCTAGTAACTCCGGGGAGCTGTTTTTT. This gives the protein CASSASNSGELFF.

Notes on this clone: Because the CDR3 is missing its conserved closing phenylalanine or tryptophan, this is likely a read error. The chain is built from TRBV6-1 and TRBJ1-5; 7 positions match TRBD1. V shed 4 bases, J shed 6 bases, and the junction held 21 bases outside the gene matches. The germline gives CDR1 MNHNS, CDR2 SASEGT. This CDR3 is 19 amino acids long. CDR3 sequence: CASSGLFDRAVSPRQPQHL. For the CDR3, the DNA is TGTGCCAGCAGTGGGCTTTTCGACAGGGCGGTAAGCCCCCGTCAGCCCCAGCATCTT.

The chain links TRBV5-1 to TRBJ2-3; 11 bases match TRBD2. The CDR3 length is 14 residues. Per germline, CDR1 SGHRS and CDR2 YFSETQ. V gave up 3 bases and J gave up 13 bases; unmatched junction bases: 10. The CDR3 bases are TGCGCCAGCAGCTCCATAGCGGGGGGGCAACCAAAGTATTTT. It specifies CASSSIAGGQPKYF.

The chain recombines TRBV19 with TRBJ1-6; 8 bases match TRBD1. Germline V gene sequence: CDR1 LNHDA, CDR2 SQIVND (reference sequence). The CDR3 has 19 amino acids. The trim removed 0 bases at V and 2 bases at J, leaving 9 bases unmatched. CDR3 DNA sequence: TGTGCCAGTAGTATAGAGACAGGGGTTCCCCTAGCCTATAATTCACCCCTCCACTTT. Its translation: CASSIETGVPLAYNSPLHF.